This T cell receptor beta chain was sequenced for a study of T-cell memory formation after mild COVID-19. TCRdb re-called the 5' RACE reads through MiXCR, storing one row per CDR3 protein. The profile shows 300,000 to 350,000 distinct CDR3 sequences, 13% to 15% of them singletons. This clonotype was detected only a few times. CDR1 is MDHEN, CDR2 SYDVKM, per germline. V dropped 4 bases and J dropped 5; count of bases not matched to a gene: 8. The length of the CDR3 is 14 residues. V and J are TRBV28 and TRBJ2-7, with 7 bases matching TRBD2. This clonotype was obtained from a man aged 18 to 29 who had mild COVID-19 (a few samples of this study predate the infection). Cell type and time point are not known. The sequencing input was PBMCs or a T cell subset sorted from them (not recorded which). The DNA for the CDR3 is TGTGCCAGCAGTTCCTCGGGGGGAAGGAACGAGCAGTACGTC. Amino acid sequence: CASSSSGGRNEQYV.